One sample yielded the 12 T cell receptor beta chains listed below, sequenced in a study of post-analysis software for immune sequencing data. For these receptors, no antigen is known. Study results and limitations: With TRBV5-6, TRBV5-1 and TRBV20-1 included, about five TRBV segments were more frequent in patients than in controls.

Included in the TCR beta cDNA libraries were unique molecular identifiers. TCRdb re-analysed the PCR reads in MiXCR, keeping a single row per CDR3 protein. The profile shows some 890,000 distinct CDR3 sequences, 53% of them singletons. The source material was blood. The receptors derive from a girl between 5 and 17 years old with multiple sclerosis.

The V gene is TRBV5-1, the J gene TRBJ2-2; 10 bases are shared with TRBD1. Germline lookup yields CDR1 SGHRS and CDR2 YFSETQ. With 5 bases clipped from V and 5 bases from J, the junction kept 6 bases outside the gene matches. The CDR3 extends over 15 amino acids. CDR3 in DNA: TGCGCCAGCAGGGACCCGGGACAGGGGACCGGGGAGCTGTTTTTT. Translated: CASRDPGQGTGELFF. Based on the CDR3 plus reference TRBV5-1 and TRBJ2-2, the full variable domain is KAGVTQTPRYLIKTRGQQVTLSCSPISGHRSVSWYQQTPGQGLQFLFEYFSETQRNKGNFPGRFSGRQFSNSRSEMNVSTLELGDSALYLCASRDPGQGTGELFFGEGSRLTVL.

This clonotype was counted only a few times. The chain combines TRBV3-1 with TRBJ2-1, with TRBD2 matching 9 bases. Unmatched junction bases numbered 4, after V lost 2 bases and J lost 8 bases. The CDR3 runs 14 residues. The germline CDR1 and CDR2 sequences are LGHDT and YNNKEL (reference sequence). The CDR3 sequence is CASSQYSGSYEQFF. In DNA, the CDR3 is TGTGCCAGCAGCCAATATAGCGGGAGCTATGAGCAGTTCTTC.

This chain links TRBV5-1 with TRBJ2-1, with 11 nucleotides matching TRBD2. Germline loops: CDR1 SGHRS, CDR2 YFSETQ. This CDR3 spans 18 amino acids. J was trimmed by 3 bases and V by 3 bases; bases with no gene match: 11. DNA for the CDR3: TGCGCCAGCAGCTCCGACAGGGCTAGCGGGGGGTTCTACAATGAGCAGTTCTTC. It specifies CASSSDRASGGFYNEQFF.

The chain has TRBV2 and TRBJ2-2; 7 bases align to TRBD1. J was trimmed by 3 bases and V by 7 bases; bases with no gene match: 5. The CDR3 spans 14 residues. Germline lookup yields CDR1 SNHLY and CDR2 FYNNEI. The CDR3 here is CASMTGFDTGELFF. The CDR3 nucleotides read TGTGCCAGCATGACAGGGTTTGACACCGGGGAGCTGTTTTTT.

The chain carries TRBV3-1 and TRBJ1-4; 8 nucleotides match TRBD1. CDR1 and CDR2 (germline): LGHDT, YNNKEL (reference sequence). The CDR3 is made up of 17 amino acids. Losses at the gene ends were 4 bases for V and 9 bases for J; bases not matched to a gene: 16. CDR3 loop: CASSRHRPDRAEKKLFF. The DNA of the CDR3 is TGTGCCAGCAGCCGCCATAGACCGGACAGGGCGGAGAAAAAACTGTTTTTT. Complete variable domain (other parts from reference TRBV3-1 and TRBJ1-4): DTAVSQTPKYLVTQMGNDKSIKCEQNLGHDTMYWYKQDSKKFLKIMFSYNNKELIINETVPNRFSPKSPDKAHLNLHINSLELGDSAVYFCASSRHRPDRAEKKLFFGSGTQLSVL.

This clonotype has just one count. The chain has TRBV29-1 and TRBJ2-2, with D possibly called TRBD1 or TRBD2 (5 bases each). The CDR3 totals 14 residues. Germline loops: CDR1 SQVTM, CDR2 ANQGSEA. Deletions cut 3 bases from V and 0 bases from J, with 8 bases between. Here the CDR3 reads CSVDGGSNTGELFF. The CDR3 bases are TGCAGCGTTGATGGGGGATCGAACACCGGGGAGCTGTTTTTT.

This clonotype came up a few times. This sequence joins TRBV9 and TRBJ2-7; D assignment may be TRBD1 or TRBD2 (6 bases each). The V gene lost 4 bases and the J gene lost 7 bases, with 24 bases spanning the gap. The CDR3 contains 16 residues. Germline V gives CDR1 SGDLS, CDR2 YYNGEE. CDR3 coding DNA: TGTGCCAGCAGCTCCGGAGGGGGACCGCCTTTAGGGGAGCAGTACTTC. Encoded protein: CASSSGGGPPLGEQYF.

V gene TRBV20-1 combines with J gene TRBJ1-1; D is ambiguous. Germline V gene sequence: CDR1 DFQATT, CDR2 SNEGSKA (reference sequence). There are 13 residues in the CDR3. Trimming shortened V by 6 bases and J by 1 base, and 12 bases separated the two germline ends. This CDR3 is CSAAGVSNTEAFF. The CDR3 coding sequence is TGCAGTGCCGCCGGGGTGTCGAACACTGAAGCTTTCTTT.

The rearrangement links TRBV10-3 to TRBJ2-3, with 7 bases that match TRBD2. Germline CDR1 and CDR2: ENHRY and SYGVKD. This CDR3 region has 14 residues. Losses at the gene ends were 10 bases for V and 4 bases for J; bases not matched to a gene: 11. CDR3 nucleotide sequence: TGTGCCACCTGGAGCGGGGTTCAGGCAGATACGCAGTATTTT. It encodes CATWSGVQADTQYF.

The chain carries TRBV29-1 and TRBJ2-3, with TRBD1 identical over 10 bases. The ends lost 7 bases at V and 2 bases at J; junction bases unmatched: 15. The CDR3 covers 17 residues. In germline, CDR1 is SQVTM, CDR2 ANQGSEA. The CDR3 protein is CSGQALGQGSPTDTQYF. Here the CDR3 DNA reads TGCAGCGGCCAAGCCCTGGGACAGGGGTCTCCCACAGATACGCAGTATTTT.

The CDR3 reads CASSQAPPSGAVISYEQYF. The CDR3 DNA reads as TGCGCCAGCAGCCAAGCCCCCCCGTCGGGAGCCGTTATCTCCTACGAGCAGTACTTC. The chain is built from TRBV4-1 and TRBJ2-7; tentatively, D is TRBD2 (6 bases). Germline assignment: CDR1 MGHRA and CDR2 YSYEKL. This CDR3 is built from 19 residues. Trimming left V 1 base short and J 0 bases short, with 22 bases between.

V and J are TRBV14 and TRBJ2-7; the D call may be TRBD1 or TRBD2 (5 bases each). V gave up 3 bases and J gave up 7 bases, with 7 bases separating them. Germline CDR1 reads SGHDN; CDR2 reads FVKESK. CDR3 length equals 11 residues. The CDR3 DNA reads as TGTGCCAGCAGCCAGGGACCGGAGCAGTACTTC. Protein: CASSQGPEQYF.